This is a list of T cell receptor beta chains from one sample in a study of cytomegalovirus exposure and HLA in healthy donors. TCRdb's table, derived via immunoSEQ multiplex PCR, lists solely in-frame clones and lacks some. The table includes about 150,000 clones, about 82% detected once. Sequencing input: PBMCs. The receptors were sampled from a male donor in good health and CMV-seronegative. Both conserved end residues are part of each CDR3. D genes are given only for firm matches. For some rows the clone size is stated as once, few or many, or as a class when expanded; others skip it.

D	V	size	J	CDR3	DNA
.	TRBV19	once	TRBJ1-2	CASSMNTGLYGYTF	TGTGCCAGTAGTATGAACACGGGTCTCTATGGCTACACCTTC
.	TRBV5-1	.	TRBJ2-7	CASSLDSGTYEQYF	TGCGCCAGCAGCTTGGACAGCGGCACTTACGAGCAGTACTTC
.	TRBV4-3	.	TRBJ2-7	CASSQDFGVEQYF	TGCGCCAGCAGCCAAGATTTTGGAGTCGAGCAGTACTTC
TRBD1	TRBV2	.	TRBJ1-3	CASRLRGLGNTIYF	TGTGCCAGCAGACTCAGGGGGTTAGGAAACACCATATATTTT
.	TRBV28	.	TRBJ2-7	CASSFASPTYEQYF	TGTGCCAGCAGTTTTGCTAGCCCAACCTACGAGCAGTACTTC
TRBD1	TRBV11-3	.	TRBJ2-7	CASSTGQGFEQYF	TGTGCCAGCAGCACAGGACAGGGGTTCGAGCAGTACTTC
.	TRBV5-4	.	TRBJ1-1	CASSYLQGNTEAFF	TGTGCCAGCAGCTACTTACAGGGGAACACTGAAGCTTTCTTT
.	TRBV11-2	.	TRBJ2-1	CASSLDWSQEQFF	TGTGCCAGCAGCTTAGATTGGTCTCAGGAGCAGTTCTTC
TRBD1	TRBV5-4	few	TRBJ1-1	CASSLSGTENTEAFF	TGTGCCAGCAGCTTGTCCGGGACAGAGAACACTGAAGCTTTCTTT
.	TRBV4-1	.	TRBJ1-5	CASSQGLGQINNQPQHF	TGCGCCAGCAGCCAAGGCCTCGGACAGATAAACAATCAGCCCCAGCATTTT
.	TRBV28	once	TRBJ1-6	CASRTGWNSPLHF	TGTGCCAGCAGGACAGGATGGAATTCACCCCTCCACTTT
TRBD1	TRBV11-1	few	TRBJ1-5	CASSSGQGYDQPQHF	TGTGCCAGCAGCTCGGGACAGGGGTATGATCAGCCCCAGCATTTT
TRBD2	TRBV7-9	.	TRBJ2-1	CASSPGTRINEQFF	TGTGCCAGCAGCCCCGGGACTAGAATCAATGAGCAGTTCTTC
.	TRBV7-9	.	TRBJ2-7	CASRLRDHEQYF	TGTGCCAGCAGGTTGCGGGACCACGAGCAGTACTTC
.	TRBV2	.	TRBJ1-1	CASSGGVGAFF	TGTGCCAGCAGTGGGGGGGTAGGAGCTTTCTTT
.	TRBV27	.	TRBJ1-2	CASTRLPESSYGYTF	TGTGCCAGCACCCGGTTGCCCGAAAGTTCATATGGCTACACCTTC
.	TRBV30	.	TRBJ1-1	CAWSVQGARVAEAFF	TGTGCCTGGAGTGTACAAGGGGCCCGGGTGGCTGAAGCTTTCTTT
.	TRBV6-1	.	TRBJ1-2	CASSERDWDGYTF	TGTGCCAGCAGTGAAAGGGACTGGGATGGCTACACCTTC
.	TRBV7-2	once	TRBJ1-1	CASSRGYTEAFF	TGTGCCAGCAGCCGGGGGTACACTGAAGCTTTCTTT
TRBD2	TRBV5-1	.	TRBJ2-1	CASSLLAPSSYNEQFF	TGCGCCAGCAGCTTACTAGCGCCGAGCTCCTACAATGAGCAGTTCTTC
.	TRBV6-6	.	TRBJ2-1	CASSYNTNNEQFF	TGTGCCAGCAGTTATAACACCAACAATGAGCAGTTCTTC
.	TRBV6-6	.	TRBJ2-2	CASSGRRSGELFF	TGTGCCAGCAGTGGGCGTAGATCCGGGGAGCTGTTTTTT
TRBD1	TRBV7-2	.	TRBJ1-2	CASSPRDRPWGYTF	TGTGCCAGCAGCCCCAGGGACAGGCCGTGGGGCTACACCTTC
.	TRBV9	.	TRBJ1-5	CASSVEGGQPQHF	TGTGCCAGCAGCGTAGAAGGAGGTCAGCCCCAGCATTTT
TRBD2	TRBV7-9	.	TRBJ2-2	CASSSRLAVDTGELFF	TGTGCCAGCAGCTCCAGACTAGCGGTGGACACCGGGGAGCTGTTTTTT
.	TRBV6-5	.	TRBJ1-2	CASSYSVQECGYTF	TGTGCCAGCAGTTACTCGGTTCAGGAATGTGGCTACACCTTC
TRBD1	TRBV19	.	TRBJ1-2	CASSIVGTGVYGYTF	TGTGCCAGTAGTATAGTCGGGACAGGGGTCTATGGCTACACCTTC
TRBD1	TRBV7-2	.	TRBJ2-1	CASSSRGLDRAFNNEQFF	TGTGCCAGCAGCTCTCGCGGGTTGGACAGGGCTTTTAATAATGAGCAGTTCTTC
TRBD2	TRBV28	.	TRBJ2-7	CASSFLAGESYEQYF	TGTGCCAGCAGTTTCCTAGCGGGAGAGTCCTACGAGCAGTACTTC
.	TRBV6-6	.	TRBJ1-5	CASTPGKYSNQPQHF	TGTGCCAGCACCCCAGGGAAGTATAGCAATCAGCCCCAGCATTTT
TRBD1	TRBV6-6	.	TRBJ2-2	CASSGQGRFTGELFF	TGTGCCAGCAGTGGACAGGGGAGGTTCACCGGGGAGCTGTTTTTT
TRBD1	TRBV14	.	TRBJ1-2	CASSQRFQGTDRDSGSGYTF	TGTGCCAGCAGCCAAAGGTTCCAGGGGACAGACAGGGATTCAGGTAGCGGCTACACCTTC
TRBD2	TRBV4-1	.	TRBJ2-1	CASSWTSANIEQFF	TGCGCCAGCAGCTGGACTAGCGCGAATATTGAGCAGTTCTTC
.	TRBV15	.	TRBJ2-7	CATSRGWRELREQYF	TGTGCCACCAGCAGAGGATGGCGGGAACTCCGCGAGCAGTACTTC
.	TRBV27	.	TRBJ2-1	CASSSPGLYNEQFF	TGTGCCAGCAGTTCCCCCGGACTTTACAATGAGCAGTTCTTC
.	TRBV6-6	few	TRBJ2-5	CASSWLDGGKTQYF	TGTGCCAGCAGTTGGTTGGACGGGGGAAAGACCCAGTACTTC
.	TRBV4-3	.	TRBJ2-1	CASSQDIQGWGPGGDEQFF	TGCGCCAGCAGCCAAGATATTCAGGGTTGGGGACCCGGCGGGGATGAGCAGTTCTTC
.	TRBV6-5	.	TRBJ2-5	CASSLRYSSQETQYF	TGTGCCAGCTCCCTACGGTACAGCTCGCAAGAGACCCAGTACTTC
TRBD1	TRBV9	.	TRBJ2-5	CASSVGAGGETQYF	TGTGCCAGCAGCGTAGGGGCAGGGGGAGAGACCCAGTACTTC
TRBD1	TRBV9	once	TRBJ1-1	CASSAGQGNTEAFF	TGTGCCAGCAGCGCCGGACAGGGTAACACTGAAGCTTTCTTT
.	TRBV19	.	TRBJ2-7	CASRKTGKSHEQYF	TGTGCCAGCCGAAAAACAGGGAAATCCCACGAGCAGTACTTC
.	TRBV4-1	.	TRBJ2-7	CASSQGGGISYEQYF	TGCGCCAGCAGCCAAGGGGGAGGCATCTCCTACGAGCAGTACTTC
TRBD2	TRBV19	.	TRBJ2-4	CASSIGPSGRALVNIQYF	TGTGCCAGTAGTATAGGGCCTAGCGGGAGGGCCCTGGTAAACATTCAGTACTTC
.	TRBV7-9	.	TRBJ2-3	CASSLGTTNTDTQYF	TGTGCCAGCAGCTTAGGGACTACAAACACAGATACGCAGTATTTT
.	TRBV9	.	TRBJ2-7	CASSVAAAPRSEQYF	TGTGCCAGCAGCGTAGCCGCGGCCCCGAGGTCCGAGCAGTACTTC